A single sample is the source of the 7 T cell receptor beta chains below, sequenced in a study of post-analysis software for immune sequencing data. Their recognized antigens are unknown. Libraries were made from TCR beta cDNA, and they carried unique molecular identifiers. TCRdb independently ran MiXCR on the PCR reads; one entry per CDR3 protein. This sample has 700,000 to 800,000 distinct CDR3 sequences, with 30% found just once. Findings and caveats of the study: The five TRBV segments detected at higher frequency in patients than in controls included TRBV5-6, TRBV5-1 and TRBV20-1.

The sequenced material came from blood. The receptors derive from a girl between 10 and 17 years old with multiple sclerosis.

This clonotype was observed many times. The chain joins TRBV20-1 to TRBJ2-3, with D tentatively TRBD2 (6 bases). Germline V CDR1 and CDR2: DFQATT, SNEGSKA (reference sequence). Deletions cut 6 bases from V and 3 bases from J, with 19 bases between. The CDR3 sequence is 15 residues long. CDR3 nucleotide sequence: TGCAGTGCGTATGGACCGGGACTGGCGACAGATACGCAGTATTTT. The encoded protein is CSAYGPGLATDTQYF.

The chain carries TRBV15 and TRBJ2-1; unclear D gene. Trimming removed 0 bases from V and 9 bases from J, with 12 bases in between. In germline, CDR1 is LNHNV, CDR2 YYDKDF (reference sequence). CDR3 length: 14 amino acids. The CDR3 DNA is TGTGCCACCAGCAGAGAGTCGGCAGACGGTGAGCAGTTCTTC. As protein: CATSRESADGEQFF.

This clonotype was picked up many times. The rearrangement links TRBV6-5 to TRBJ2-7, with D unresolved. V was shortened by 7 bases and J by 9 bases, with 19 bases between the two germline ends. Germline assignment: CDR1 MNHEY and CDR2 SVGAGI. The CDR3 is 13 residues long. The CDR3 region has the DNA TGTGCCAGCAACGACCCCGGGCCACCTCCGCAGTACTTC. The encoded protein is CASNDPGPPPQYF.

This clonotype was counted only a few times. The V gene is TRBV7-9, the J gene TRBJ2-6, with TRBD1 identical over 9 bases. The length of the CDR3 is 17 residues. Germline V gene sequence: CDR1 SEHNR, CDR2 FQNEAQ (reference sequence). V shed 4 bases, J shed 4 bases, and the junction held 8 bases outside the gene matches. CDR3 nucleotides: TGTGCCAGCAGCTACGGACAGGGGATCCCCGGGGCCAACGTCCTGACTTTC. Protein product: CASSYGQGIPGANVLTF.

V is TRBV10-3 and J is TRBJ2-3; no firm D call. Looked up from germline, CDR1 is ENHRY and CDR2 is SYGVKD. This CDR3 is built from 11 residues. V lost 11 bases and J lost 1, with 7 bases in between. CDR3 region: CAASGTDTQYF. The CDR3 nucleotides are TGTGCCGCATCAGGCACAGATACGCAGTATTTT.

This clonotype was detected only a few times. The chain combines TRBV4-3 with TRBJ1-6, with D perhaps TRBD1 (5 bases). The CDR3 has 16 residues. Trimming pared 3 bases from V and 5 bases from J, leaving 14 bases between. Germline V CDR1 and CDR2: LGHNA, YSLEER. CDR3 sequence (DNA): TGCGCCAGCAGCCAGGGCCCACGGGGGAATAATTCACCCCTCCACTTT. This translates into CASSQGPRGNNSPLHF.

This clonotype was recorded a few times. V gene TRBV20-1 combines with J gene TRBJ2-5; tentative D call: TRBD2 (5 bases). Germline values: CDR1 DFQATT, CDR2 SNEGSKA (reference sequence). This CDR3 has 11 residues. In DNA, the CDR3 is TGCAGCACCAAAAGCTACGGGGAGCAGTACTTC. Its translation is CSTKSYGEQYF.